This T cell receptor (beta chain) was captured in a study of T-cell reconstitution after alpha-beta-depleted transplantation in children. The CDR3 is 15 residues long. Germline loops: CDR1 SGHAT, CDR2 FQNNGV. V was clipped by 1 base and J by 0 bases; unmatched bases: 0. Regarding the study as a whole: Surviving thymic progenitors and recipient T cells were the source of high TCRbeta diversity at day 60 in some patients. When one year had passed after transplant, most T-cell counts and diversity came from newly produced T cells.

Preparation of the TCRbeta library involved a method that used unique molecular identifiers. TCRdb analysed the PCR reads with MiXCR anew, one entry per CDR3 protein. The repertoire holds some 200,000 distinct CDR3 sequences, with about 8.4% as singletons. This clonotype showed up just a few times. The target antigen is unknown. The material was PBMCs, mostly from graft donor cells, obtained 360 days after TCRalphabeta/CD19-depleted stem cell transplant. This receptor was taken from a male patient under 10 years old who had a stem cell transplant for acute myeloid leukemia, so the T cells may come from the graft donor. The chain employs TRBV11-2 and TRBJ2-5; 9 bases are a match to TRBD1. The CDR3 spells CASSLGDRDQETQYF. The DNA for the CDR3 is TGTGCCAGCAGCTTAGGGGACAGGGACCAAGAGACCCAGTACTTC.